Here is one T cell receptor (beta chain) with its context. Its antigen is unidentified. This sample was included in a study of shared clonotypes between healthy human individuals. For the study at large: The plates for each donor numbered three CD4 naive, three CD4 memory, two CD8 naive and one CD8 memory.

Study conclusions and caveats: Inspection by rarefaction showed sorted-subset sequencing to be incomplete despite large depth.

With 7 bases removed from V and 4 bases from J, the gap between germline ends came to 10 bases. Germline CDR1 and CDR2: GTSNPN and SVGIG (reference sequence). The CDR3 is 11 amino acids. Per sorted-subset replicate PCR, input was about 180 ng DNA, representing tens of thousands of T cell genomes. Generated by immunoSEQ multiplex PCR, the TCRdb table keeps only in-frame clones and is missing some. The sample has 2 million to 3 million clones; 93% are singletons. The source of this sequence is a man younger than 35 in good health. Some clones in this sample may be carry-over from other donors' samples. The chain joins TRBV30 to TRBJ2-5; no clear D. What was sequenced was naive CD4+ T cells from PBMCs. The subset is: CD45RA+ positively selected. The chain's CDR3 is CASEWLETQYF. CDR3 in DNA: TGTGCCTCGGAGTGGTTAGAGACCCAGTACTTC.